Listed here are 18 T cell receptor beta chains from one sample, sequenced in a study of shared clonotypes between healthy human individuals. Terminally differentiated effector memory CD45RA+ cells were excluded by CCR7 positive selection of CD45RO-negative cells. Sequenced by immunoSEQ multiplex PCR; TCRdb stores in-frame clones only, minus some. The table has hundreds of thousands of clones, approximately 96% seen once; the top ten hold less than 0.12%. What was sequenced was naive CD8+ T cells sorted from blood. The receptors here all came from a woman in her 30s in good health.

This chain joins TRBV7-9 and TRBJ2-6; TRBD1 agrees at 11 bases. V lost 4 bases to trimming and J lost 4 bases; unmatched junction nucleotides: 6. The CDR3 runs 17 residues. CDR1 and CDR2 from the germline V gene are SEHNR and FQNEAQ (reference sequence). DNA of the CDR3: TGTGCCAGCAGCTCACGGACAGGGGGCACGGGGGCCAACGTCCTGACTTTC. Translation: CASSSRTGGTGANVLTF.

V is TRBV7-8 and J is TRBJ2-1, with D possibly being TRBD1 (7 bases). The CDR3 contains 14 residues. The V gene lost 5 bases and the J gene lost 3 bases, with 11 bases spanning the gap. Looked up from germline, CDR1 is SGHVS and CDR2 is FQNEAQ. The CDR3 protein is CASSPGGFYNEQFF. The CDR3 nucleotides read TGTGCCAGCAGCCCAGGGGGGTTCTACAATGAGCAGTTCTTC. The full variable domain, its missing parts supplied by reference TRBV7-8 and TRBJ2-1, is GAGVSQSPRYKVAKRGQDVALRCDPISGHVSLFWYQQALGQGPEFLTYFQNEAQLDKSGLPSDRFFAERPEGSVSTLKIQRTQQEDSAVYLCASSPGGFYNEQFFGPGTRLTVL.

The chain uses TRBV10-2 and TRBJ1-1, with no clear D. V was clipped by 6 bases and J by 7 bases, with 9 bases between them. Germline values: CDR1 WSHSY, CDR2 SAAADI. This CDR3 spans 11 amino acids. The CDR3 sequence: CASRYGDEAFF. Written as DNA, the CDR3 is TGCGCCAGCAGGTACGGGGATGAAGCTTTCTTT.

This sequence joins TRBV6-6 and TRBJ1-1; D may be TRBD1 (5 bases). Germline CDR1 MNHNY, CDR2 SVGAGI (reference sequence). The CDR3 consists of 15 residues. V lost 0 bases and J lost 0, with 8 bases in between. The CDR3 region is CASSYSLGLNTEAFF. CDR3 in DNA: TGTGCCAGCAGTTACTCGCTGGGACTGAACACTGAAGCTTTCTTT.

The rearrangement uses TRBV6-6 and TRBJ2-7; D is ambiguous. V lost 6 bases and J 4 bases, leaving 7 bases between the germline ends. The CDR3 has 11 residues. The germline CDR1 and CDR2 sequences are MNHNY and SVGAGI (reference sequence). The CDR3 loop is CASSLGYEQYF. CDR3 nucleotides: TGTGCCAGCAGCCTAGGGTACGAGCAGTACTTC.

A remark on this clone: Distinct nucleotide sequences in the sample also encode this CDR3. The gene calls are TRBV7-9 and TRBJ2-3; D is undetermined. The CDR3 consists of 12 residues. Deletions cut 5 bases from V and 6 bases from J, with 9 bases between. Germline values: CDR1 SEHNR, CDR2 FQNEAQ (reference sequence). CDR3 in amino acids: CASSPSPDTQYF. The CDR3 DNA sequence: TGTGCCAGCAGCCCCTCCCCCGATACGCAGTATTTT.

V usage is TRBV19 and J usage is TRBJ1-3, with D possibly TRBD1 on 5 matching bases. The CDR3 length is 14 residues. V gave up 6 bases and J gave up 5 bases, with 14 bases separating them. The germline CDR1 and CDR2 sequences are LNHDA and SQIVND (reference sequence). The CDR3 loop is CASRPPTDRNTIYF. The CDR3 coding sequence is TGTGCCAGTAGGCCTCCGACAGATAGAAACACCATATATTTT. Looking up the rest from reference TRBV19 and TRBJ1-3 gives the full variable domain: DGGITQSPKYLFRKEGQNVTLSCEQNLNHDAMYWYRQDPGQGLRLIYYSQIVNDFQKGDIAEGYSVSREKKESFPLTVTSAQKNPTAFYLCASRPPTDRNTIYFGEGSWLTVV.

The chain recombines TRBV19 with TRBJ1-1; D is unclear. Trimming pared 0 bases from V and 4 bases from J, leaving 6 bases between. The CDR3 consists of 13 residues. CDR1 and CDR2 (germline): LNHDA, SQIVND (reference sequence). CDR3 region: CASSIEVLTEAFF. The CDR3 region has the DNA TGTGCCAGTAGTATAGAGGTTCTCACTGAAGCTTTCTTT.

V and J are TRBV27 and TRBJ1-2; TRBD1 agrees at 9 bases. V dropped 2 bases and J dropped 3; count of bases not matched to a gene: 4. The germline V gene encodes CDR1 MNHEY and CDR2 SMNVEV (reference sequence). This CDR3 is built from 15 residues. Here the CDR3 reads CASSLLGTGYYGYTF. The CDR3, as DNA: TGTGCCAGCAGTTTACTCGGGACAGGGTACTATGGCTACACCTTC.

V and J are TRBV4-1 and TRBJ2-7; 15 bases are shared with TRBD2. The J segment lost 7 bases and the V segment lost 4 bases, leaving 5 bases of the junction unmatched. Per germline, CDR1 MGHRA and CDR2 YSYEKL. The CDR3 is 15 residues long. This chain's CDR3 is CASSPGLAGGWEQYF. The CDR3 bases are TGCGCCAGCAGCCCTGGACTAGCGGGAGGGTGGGAGCAGTACTTC.

This clone came up once. The J gene is TRBJ2-5, the V gene TRBV27; 9 bases agree with TRBD1. The J call is doubtful: the DNA matches TRBJ2-7 better. This CDR3 spans 15 amino acids. CDR1 and CDR2 from the germline V gene are MNHEY and SMNVEV (reference sequence). As DNA, the CDR3 is TGTGCCAGCAGTTTATACCGGGACAGGGATTACGAGCAGTACTTC. It translates to CASSLYRDRDYEQYF.

CDR3 coding DNA: TGTGCCAGCAGCGCCTATCTGGGCTACGAGCAGTACTTC. Protein sequence: CASSAYLGYEQYF. V is TRBV9 and J is TRBJ2-7; no clear D gene. The V end was cut by 3 bases, the J end by 3 bases, with 10 bases between. Germline CDR1 and CDR2: SGDLS and YYNGEE. CDR3 length: 13 amino acids.

This chain uses TRBV6-1 with TRBJ1-5; D is undetermined. Germline assignment: CDR1 MNHNS and CDR2 SASEGT. Trimming took 4 bases from V and 0 from J, leaving 10 bases between them. The CDR3 has 15 amino acids. The CDR3: CASSAEVYSNQPQHF. DNA of the CDR3: TGTGCCAGCAGTGCGGAAGTGTATAGCAATCAGCCCCAGCATTTT.

The chain couples TRBV6-5 to TRBJ2-7; possibly TRBD2 for D (5 bases). Germline lookup yields CDR1 MNHEY and CDR2 SVGAGI. The CDR3 has 13 residues. V shed 2 bases and J shed 6 bases, with 11 bases lying between them. CDR3 residues: CASSYNSASEQYF. CDR3 DNA: TGTGCCAGCAGTTACAATAGCGCCAGCGAGCAGTACTTC.

This chain joins TRBV5-3 and TRBJ2-1; D ambiguous. TRBV5-3 is flagged as an ORF with uncertain function. This CDR3 comprises 12 residues. With 0 bases removed from V and 5 bases from J, the gap between germline ends came to 3 bases. CDR3 coding DNA: TGTGCCAGAAGCTTGGCGGACAATGAGCAGTTCTTC. Its translation: CARSLADNEQFF.

This chain uses TRBV7-9 with TRBJ1-1, with 7 bases lining up with TRBD1. The ends lost 1 base at V and 4 bases at J; junction bases unmatched: 9. There are 16 residues in the CDR3. CDR1 and CDR2 (germline): SEHNR, FQNEAQ (reference sequence). CDR3 in DNA: TGTGCCAGCAGCTTAGGAGGGTCCAGGGGGAGCACTGAAGCTTTCTTT. Translation: CASSLGGSRGSTEAFF.

This chain uses TRBV11-2 with TRBJ2-1, with 12 nucleotides matching TRBD1. Trimming removed 5 bases from V and 10 bases from J; junction bases left unmatched: 9. Germline V gives CDR1 SGHAT, CDR2 FQNNGV. The CDR3 sequence is 15 residues long. Here the CDR3 reads CASSEGQGAPDEQFF. CDR3 bases: TGTGCCAGCAGCGAGGGACAGGGGGCGCCGGACGAGCAGTTCTTC.

The chain carries TRBV28 and TRBJ2-7; 9 bases fit TRBD1. The CDR3 extends over 17 amino acids. Trimming at V came to 3 bases and at J to 5 bases, leaving 14 bases not matched to a gene. Germline CDR1 and CDR2: MDHEN and SYDVKM. CDR3 in amino acids: CASSFPSLRDRVDEQYF. The CDR3 nucleotides read TGTGCCAGCAGTTTTCCCTCCCTCCGGGACAGGGTGGACGAGCAGTACTTC.